This entry lists 30 T cell receptor beta chains sequenced from one sample in a study of PD-1 blockade in classical Hodgkin lymphoma. Indicated time point: cycle 4 day 1 (C4D1), after 5 to 7 weeks of nivolumab. Every patient was affected by relapse after autologous stem cell transplantation, while exposure to brentuximab vedotin was not uniform. The repertoire was sequenced with immunoSEQ multiplex PCR; TCRdb's copy has only in-frame clones and lacks some. The table records about 47,000 clones, nearly 80% of them present only once. This specimen consisted of peripheral blood mononuclear cells (PBMCs), obtained before the fourth cycle of nivolumab. The receptors shown here come from a human donor with classical Hodgkin lymphoma.

This clone is a singleton in its sample. The chain recombines TRBV7-3 with TRBJ2-2, with D perhaps TRBD2 (6 bases). The V and J ends lost 5 bases and 4 bases respectively, with 20 bases between them. From germline, CDR1 is SGHTA and CDR2 FQGTGA. This CDR3 contains 17 residues. DNA of the CDR3: TGTGCCAGCAGCCCATCCCCAGCCGGGAGTCGCACCGGGGAGCTGTTTTTT. Translated: CASSPSPAGSRTGELFF.

This chain joins TRBV7-9 and TRBJ1-2; 7 positions agree with TRBD1. The trim removed 0 bases at V and 0 bases at J, leaving 1 base unmatched. CDR3 length: 15 amino acids. Germline V lookup: CDR1 SEHNR, CDR2 FQNEAQ (reference sequence). In DNA, the CDR3 is TGTGCCAGCAGCTTAGCCGGGACAGCTAACTATGGCTACACCTTC. The encoded protein is CASSLAGTANYGYTF.

This clone was detected only a few times. The chain couples TRBV5-4 to TRBJ2-7, with 8 nucleotides matching TRBD2. The trim removed 4 bases at V and 5 bases at J, leaving 8 bases unmatched. Germline CDR1 is SGHNT and CDR2 is YYREEE (reference sequence). This CDR3 is built from 14 residues. The CDR3, as DNA: TGTGCCAGCAGCCCGGGACTAGTCCTTGACGAGCAGTACTTC. It specifies CASSPGLVLDEQYF.

This rearrangement joins TRBV6-5 to TRBJ2-3; 7 bases fit TRBD1. The germline gives CDR1 MNHEY, CDR2 SVGAGI. V gave up 6 bases and J gave up 1 base; unmatched junction bases: 4. The CDR3 length is 14 residues. CDR3 amino acids: CASRKGAGTDTQYF. The CDR3 nucleotides are TGTGCCAGCAGAAAGGGGGCGGGCACAGATACGCAGTATTTT.

The chain couples TRBV6-6 to TRBJ2-7; D is undetermined. V lost 2 bases and J lost 1, with 6 bases in between. The germline gives CDR1 MNHNY, CDR2 SVGAGI (reference sequence). The length of the CDR3 is 13 residues. CDR3 coding DNA: TGTGCCAGCAGTTACCCCGAGTCCTACGAGCAGTACTTC. Protein: CASSYPESYEQYF.

This clone ranks as medium-sized. V gene TRBV5-1 combines with J gene TRBJ1-1; no firm D call. The germline V and J ends were trimmed by 4 bases and 0 bases, with 16 bases remaining between them. The CDR3 spans 16 residues. Germline V gene sequence: CDR1 SGHRS, CDR2 YFSETQ. CDR3 nucleotide sequence: TGCGCCAGCAGCCTGTCAGCGAATCCACTGAACACTGAAGCTTTCTTT. This encodes CASSLSANPLNTEAFF.

The CDR3 nucleotides are TGTGCCAGCGGGAGGGGCGTCAGTACAGATACGCAGTATTTT. Encoded protein: CASGRGVSTDTQYF. V is TRBV9 and J is TRBJ2-3, with 7 bases that match TRBD2. Per the germline V gene, CDR1 is SGDLS and CDR2 is YYNGEE. The V and J ends lost 7 bases and 3 bases, in that order; junction bases with no gene match: 8. The CDR3 has 14 residues.

This chain links TRBV5-6 with TRBJ1-1; unclear D gene. The CDR3 loop spans 13 amino acids. Germline V gene data show CDR1 as SGHDT and CDR2 as YYEEEE. The germline V and J ends were trimmed by 4 bases and 4 bases, with 11 bases remaining between them. CDR3 coding DNA: TGTGCCAGCAGCCCAGCCGACACCACTGAAGCTTTCTTT. This encodes CASSPADTTEAFF.

This clone was picked up a small number of times. V is TRBV28 and J is TRBJ1-2; weak D call: TRBD1 (5 bases). Between the trimmed V and J ends, which lost 6 bases and 3 bases, there was a span of 20 bases. CDR1 is MDHEN and CDR2 is SYDVKM in the germline V gene. The CDR3 length is 16 residues. The CDR3 nucleotides are TGTGCCAGCAGGACTTCGGCAGGGTGGGGCGACTATGGCTACACCTTC. This encodes CASRTSAGWGDYGYTF.

V and J are TRBV29-1 and TRBJ2-1; TRBD2 aligns across 8 bases. The CDR3 is 14 residues long. CDR1 and CDR2 from the germline V gene are SQVTM and ANQGSEA. V shed 7 bases, J shed 4 bases, and the junction held 9 bases outside the gene matches. The CDR3: CSAHGRGGYNEQFF. CDR3 sequence (DNA): TGCAGCGCTCACGGGAGGGGGGGTTACAATGAGCAGTTCTTC.

J is TRBJ2-7 and V is TRBV7-9, with D perhaps TRBD2 (5 bases). The CDR3 covers 14 residues. In germline, CDR1 is SEHNR, CDR2 FQNEAQ (reference sequence). Trimming stripped 1 base from V and 0 bases from J, with 7 bases between. The CDR3 bases are TGTGCCAGCAGCTTAGGGAGCGGCTCCTACGAGCAGTACTTC. The encoded protein is CASSLGSGSYEQYF.

The J gene is TRBJ2-5, the V gene TRBV10-3; D is undetermined. This CDR3 has 12 amino acids. Trimming removed 2 bases from V and 2 bases from J, with 3 bases in between. Looked up from germline, CDR1 is ENHRY and CDR2 is SYGVKD. The CDR3 DNA reads TGTGCCATCAGTGAGGCGCAAGAGACCCAGTACTTC. Encoded protein: CAISEAQETQYF.

This chain links TRBV5-1 with TRBJ1-2; 10 nucleotides match TRBD1. Germline V CDR1 and CDR2: SGHRS, YFSETQ. This CDR3 has 14 residues. V dropped 0 bases and J dropped 6; count of bases not matched to a gene: 2. The CDR3 spells CASSLGQGADGYTF. Here the CDR3 DNA reads TGCGCCAGCAGCTTGGGACAGGGGGCTGATGGCTACACCTTC.

CDR3 loop: CASSPRTDRGYEQYF. CDR3 in DNA: TGTGCCAGCTCACCACGAACCGACAGGGGCTACGAGCAGTACTTC. The rearrangement uses TRBV18 and TRBJ2-7; 8 nucleotides line up with TRBD1. CDR3 size: 15 residues. Germline CDR1 reads KGHSH; CDR2 reads LQKENI. V dropped 1 base and J dropped 3; count of bases not matched to a gene: 5.

This chain links TRBV9 with TRBJ2-6; tentatively, D is TRBD1 (5 bases). CDR1 and CDR2 from the germline V gene are SGDLS and YYNGEE. The CDR3 length is 15 residues. V was cut by 0 bases and J by 2 bases, with 6 bases left in between. The CDR3 nucleotides read TGTGCCAGCAGCGTAGGGACAACTGGGGCCAACGTCCTGACTTTC. Protein product: CASSVGTTGANVLTF.

The chain recombines TRBV7-3 with TRBJ2-3; D is ambiguous. V was clipped by 2 bases and J by 6 bases, with 9 bases between them. CDR3 length equals 13 residues. Germline V gene data show CDR1 as SGHTA and CDR2 as FQGTGA. The CDR3 sequence is CASSLRDFDTQYF. The CDR3 bases are TGTGCCAGCAGCTTACGCGACTTCGATACGCAGTATTTT.

The chain joins TRBV14 to TRBJ1-1; no reliable D call. CDR3 length equals 13 residues. V was pared by 4 bases and J by 4 bases, with 10 bases between. Germline V gene data show CDR1 as SGHDN and CDR2 as FVKESK. The CDR3 here is CASSPIWGTEAFF. For the CDR3, the DNA is TGTGCCAGCAGCCCAATTTGGGGCACTGAAGCTTTCTTT.

V gene TRBV4-2 combines with J gene TRBJ2-5, with D possibly TRBD2 on 6 matching bases. The J call is in doubt because the DNA end fits TRBJ2-7 better. The CDR3 extends over 12 amino acids. CDR1 and CDR2 from the germline V gene are LGHNA and YNFKEQ. For the CDR3, the DNA is TGTGCCAGCAGCCAGGAGGGTTACGAGCAGTACTTC. Translating it yields CASSQEGYEQYF.

The chain uses TRBV18 and TRBJ2-7; no firm D call. Germline V gene data show CDR1 as KGHSH and CDR2 as LQKENI. The CDR3 contains 14 residues. V lost 6 bases and J lost 2, with 14 bases in between. Here the CDR3 DNA reads TGTGCCAGCTCTCCTCCCGGGCCCCCCTACGAGCAGTACTTC. Translated: CASSPPGPPYEQYF.

This clone was counted once. The chain uses TRBV11-3 and TRBJ2-5; no clear D gene. The CDR3 is 16 amino acids. The V end was cut by 5 bases, the J end by 2 bases, with 18 bases between. Germline lookup yields CDR1 SGHNT and CDR2 YENEEA. This chain's CDR3 is CASSLMGGRRQETQYF. DNA of the CDR3: TGTGCCAGCAGCCTTATGGGTGGGCGCCGGCAAGAGACCCAGTACTTC.

This rearrangement joins TRBV10-2 to TRBJ2-6, with a possible D match to TRBD2 (7 bases). CDR3 size: 17 residues. Trimming pared 2 bases from V and 4 bases from J, leaving 15 bases between. Germline CDR1 WSHSY, CDR2 SAAADI. CDR3 bases: TGCGCCAGCAGTGAGAATTCGGGGGGCGCGGGGGCCAACGTCCTGACTTTC. Translating gives CASSENSGGAGANVLTF.

This clone is medium-sized within its sample. This sequence joins TRBV30 and TRBJ2-1; the D gene could be TRBD1 or TRBD2 (7 bases each). Germline CDR1 is GTSNPN and CDR2 is SVGIG (reference sequence). V was cut by 2 bases and J by 4 bases, with 9 bases left in between. The CDR3 is made up of 13 amino acids. The CDR3 DNA sequence: TGTGCCTGGAGTCAGGGGGGGTACAATGAGCAGTTCTTC. It specifies CAWSQGGYNEQFF.

This clone was counted once. The gene calls are TRBV21-1 and TRBJ1-5; no DNA check was done on the table's D call, TRBD1. TRBV21-1 is designated a pseudogene. This CDR3 contains 19 residues. The DNA of the CDR3 is TGTGCCAGCAGCAAAGGGGGAGAATTAGACAGGGACTGCAATCAGCCCCAGCATTTT. Translation gives CASSKGGELDRDCNQPQHF.

This clone showed up just a few times. V and J are TRBV27 and TRBJ2-7; a possible D gene is TRBD2 (6 bases). This CDR3 has 13 residues. V was trimmed by 8 bases and J by 5 bases, leaving 16 bases between them. In germline, CDR1 is MNHEY, CDR2 SMNVEV (reference sequence). As DNA, the CDR3 is TGTGCCAGCGGGACTGCAGATAGGAACGAGCAGTACTTC. This sequence encodes CASGTADRNEQYF.

This chain connects TRBV9 to TRBJ1-3, with unresolved D. Trimming removed 3 bases from V and 0 bases from J, with 13 bases in between. Germline CDR1 is SGDLS and CDR2 is YYNGEE. The CDR3 is 16 amino acids. Written as DNA, the CDR3 is TGTGCCAGCAGCGCTCGGAGCCTAGTCTCTGGAAACACCATATATTTT. Translating gives CASSARSLVSGNTIYF.

V and J are TRBV7-9 and TRBJ2-5, with TRBD2 matching 9 bases. Trimming removed 1 base from V and 5 bases from J; junction bases left unmatched: 8. The CDR3 has 16 residues. Germline CDR1 and CDR2: SEHNR and FQNEAQ (reference sequence). This CDR3 is CASSLVGQRGVETQYF. The CDR3 nucleotides read TGTGCCAGCAGCTTAGTAGGCCAGCGGGGGGTTGAGACCCAGTACTTC.

This clone was found once. The genes are TRBV2 and TRBJ2-3; a possible D gene is TRBD2 (6 bases). This CDR3 contains 14 residues. Germline CDR1 and CDR2: SNHLY and FYNNEI. V lost 4 bases, J lost 2 bases, and 10 bases lay in between. The CDR3 is CASSGEVFTDTQYF. The CDR3, as DNA: TGTGCCAGCAGTGGGGAGGTCTTCACAGATACGCAGTATTTT.

The chain has TRBV5-6 and TRBJ2-1; a possible D gene is TRBD1 (5 bases). This CDR3 is 15 amino acids long. V shed 4 bases and J shed 4 bases, with 15 bases lying between them. Germline V CDR1 and CDR2: SGHDT, YYEEEE. The CDR3 DNA sequence: TGTGCCAGCAGCCAAGTTGCAGGGCGATACAATGAGCAGTTCTTC. This gives the protein CASSQVAGRYNEQFF. Full variable domain (remainder filled in from reference TRBV5-6 and TRBJ2-1): DAGVTQSPTHLIKTRGQQVTLRCSPKSGHDTVSWYQQALGQGPQFIFQYYEEEERQRGNFPDRFSGHQFPNYSSELNVNALLLGDSALYLCASSQVAGRYNEQFFGPGTRLTVL.

This chain joins TRBV7-9 and TRBJ2-1; D ambiguous. The CDR3 has 15 amino acids. Trimming shortened V by 2 bases and J by 0 bases, and 8 bases separated the two germline ends. Germline V CDR1 and CDR2: SEHNR, FQNEAQ (reference sequence). The CDR3 DNA reads TGTGCCAGCAGCTTACGCCAGAGCTCCTACAATGAGCAGTTCTTC. Translating it yields CASSLRQSSYNEQFF. Full variable domain (remainder filled in from reference TRBV7-9 and TRBJ2-1): DTGVSQNPRHKITKRGQNVTFRCDPISEHNRLYWYRQTLGQGPEFLTYFQNEAQLEKSRLLSDRFSAERPKGSFSTLEIQRTEQGDSAMYLCASSLRQSSYNEQFFGPGTRLTVL.

V usage is TRBV4-3 and J usage is TRBJ2-1; 12 bases agree with TRBD2. Germline loops: CDR1 LGHNA, CDR2 YSLEER. The CDR3 covers 15 residues. Germline trimming cut 4 bases from V and 4 bases from J; bases unmatched to any gene: 2. This CDR3 reads CASSRTSGGYNEQFF. CDR3 coding DNA: TGCGCCAGCAGCCGTACTAGCGGGGGGTACAATGAGCAGTTCTTC.